Listed below are T cell receptor beta chains from one sample, sequenced in a study of cytomegalovirus exposure and HLA in healthy donors. Sequencing used immunoSEQ multiplex PCR; TCRdb keeps in-frame clones, though not all of them. The sample carries about 140,000 clones, about four fifths recorded once. Specimen: PBMCs. The receptor set was obtained from a male donor in good health and CMV-seronegative. Each CDR3 is given with its conserved first and last residue. Fields, in order: clone size, V gene, D gene, J gene, CDR3 DNA, CDR3 protein. D genes are given only for firm matches. Expanded clones are given a class, and other clones once, few, many or no size at all.

-	TRBV7-7	-	TRBJ2-7	TGTGCTAGCAGCTTATCACAGGGACACTACGAGCAGTACTTC	CASSLSQGHYEQYF
few	TRBV30	-	TRBJ1-1	TGTGCCTGGAGTGTAAAAGGGGGGAACACTGAAGCTTTCTTT	CAWSVKGGNTEAFF
-	TRBV4-3	TRBD1	TRBJ1-4	TGCGCCAGCAGCCAAGCGACGCCCGACAGGGGTAATGAAAAACTGTTTTTT	CASSQATPDRGNEKLFF
-	TRBV7-2	-	TRBJ1-6	TGTGCCAGCAGCTTATTGGTCAGTCTCTCACCCCTCCACTTT	CASSLLVSLSPLHF
-	TRBV7-8	-	TRBJ1-4	TGTGCCAGCAGCGCCGGGGGGGGGCGGGAAAAACTGTTTTTT	CASSAGGGREKLFF
-	TRBV6-1	-	TRBJ2-7	TGTGCCAGCAGTGCCCTCTACGGGCAGTACTTC	CASSALYGQYF
-	TRBV5-1	-	TRBJ2-2	TGCGCCAGCGGGGGGGGCGACACCGGGGAGCTGTTTTTT	CASGGGDTGELFF
-	TRBV14	-	TRBJ2-5	TGTGCCAGCAGCCATCCCAAAGCCCCGGCACGAGCGCTGTACTTC	CASSHPKAPARALYF
-	TRBV7-2	-	TRBJ1-5	TGTGCCAGCAGCCCTCGAGGTGGTTCAGGGGCGAGTGTCAATCAGCCCCAGCATTTT	CASSPRGGSGASVNQPQHF
-	TRBV5-1	TRBD1	TRBJ2-7	TGCGCCAGCAGTTCTGGGACAGGGGGGACTTACGAGCAGTACTTC	CASSSGTGGTYEQYF
-	TRBV13	-	TRBJ2-5	TGTGCCAGCAGAGTTCGGGTCCTCCAAGAGACCCAGTACTTC	CASRVRVLQETQYF
few	TRBV6-6	-	TRBJ2-7	TGTGCCAGCAGGTCGACTAGCTCCTACGAGCAGTACTTC	CASRSTSSYEQYF
-	TRBV10-3	-	TRBJ2-5	TGTGCCATCAGTGAGTTTGGAGGAAACCAAGAGACCCAGTACTTC	CAISEFGGNQETQYF
-	TRBV7-2	TRBD1	TRBJ2-7	TGTGCCAGCAGCCCTTGGACAGGGGGACGCGAGCAGTACTTC	CASSPWTGGREQYF
-	TRBV7-8	-	TRBJ2-7	TGTGCCAGCAGCCCCGAGGTGGGTATTGTCCCATACGAGCAGTACTTC	CASSPEVGIVPYEQYF
few	TRBV27	TRBD2	TRBJ2-7	TGTGCCAGCGGCTTCGGAGCGGGAGGGCCGTACGAGCAGTACTTC	CASGFGAGGPYEQYF
-	TRBV30	-	TRBJ2-3	TGTGCCTGGAGTGTACTCCGAAGCACAGATACGCAGTATTTT	CAWSVLRSTDTQYF
-	TRBV7-9	-	TRBJ2-1	TGTGCCAGCACCGACAGAACCCCCTACAATGAGCAGTTCTTC	CASTDRTPYNEQFF
-	TRBV19	-	TRBJ2-2	TGTGCCAGTAGCAGACTAGGGACGAACACCGGGGAGCTGTTTTTT	CASSRLGTNTGELFF
-	TRBV9	TRBD1	TRBJ2-3	TGTGCCAGCAGCGGGATAACAGGGGGCCGTAGCACAGATACGCAGTATTTT	CASSGITGGRSTDTQYF
-	TRBV5-4	TRBD1	TRBJ1-5	TGTGCCAGCAGCTTGTGGTCAGGCGACAGGGGGCTCAGTAGTCAGCCCCAGCATTTT	CASSLWSGDRGLSSQPQHF
-	TRBV2	TRBD1	TRBJ1-4	TGTGCCAGCAGTTACGGGACAGGGGGGCTCCGAGAAAAACTGTTTTTT	CASSYGTGGLREKLFF
-	TRBV5-6	TRBD2	TRBJ2-1	TGTGCCAGCAGCTTGGATAAGGGGACTAGCGTGGTCAATGAGCAGTTCTTC	CASSLDKGTSVVNEQFF
once	TRBV19	TRBD1	TRBJ1-6	TGTGCCAGTACATTGGACAGGGAGTCGTATTCACCCCTCCACTTT	CASTLDRESYSPLHF
-	TRBV19	-	TRBJ1-2	TGTGCCAGTAGTATCCAGGGGTTCTATGGCTACACCTTC	CASSIQGFYGYTF
-	TRBV2	TRBD1	TRBJ1-1	TGTGCCAGCAGCACAGGGGGCACTGAAGCTTTCTTT	CASSTGGTEAFF
-	TRBV21-1	-	TRBJ1-2	TGTGCCAGCAGCAACGACCTAGGGGAGGGGGAGGCGATGCCAAACTATGGCTACACCTTC	CASSNDLGEGEAMPNYGYTF
-	TRBV6-1	-	TRBJ2-7	TGTGCCAGCAGCTACGGCGGGATAAACTCCTACGAGCAGTACTTC	CASSYGGINSYEQYF
-	TRBV5-1	-	TRBJ1-4	TGCGCCAGCAGCATTCAGGCAACTAATGAAAAACTGTTTTTT	CASSIQATNEKLFF
-	TRBV2	-	TRBJ2-7	TGTGCCAGCAGTTTTCTTTACGAGCAGTACTTC	CASSFLYEQYF
-	TRBV5-1	-	TRBJ2-1	TGCGCCAGCAGCTTACCTGGACAGTACAATGAGCAGTTCTTC	CASSLPGQYNEQFF
-	TRBV7-9	-	TRBJ2-1	TGTGCCAGCAGCTTAGTACAAGGGGCTGGGAATGAGCAGTTCTTC	CASSLVQGAGNEQFF
-	TRBV4-2	TRBD2	TRBJ2-5	TGTGCCAGCAGCCAAGACGTCGGGACTAGCGGGGGACAAGAGACCCAGTACTTC	CASSQDVGTSGGQETQYF
-	TRBV6-5	-	TRBJ2-7	TGTGCCAGCAGTTATTCAGTCGACGGAGCCTACGAGCAGTACTTC	CASSYSVDGAYEQYF
-	TRBV7-6	-	TRBJ1-1	TGTGCCAGCAGCTTAGGGGGGGGCACTGAAGCTTTCTTT	CASSLGGGTEAFF
-	TRBV9	TRBD1	TRBJ1-2	TGTGCCAGCAGCCCAGAGGGGGCCGTCTATGGCTACACCTTC	CASSPEGAVYGYTF
once	TRBV19	-	TRBJ1-5	TGTGCCAGTAGTATAGTTTGGGGGCGTAATAGCAATCAGCCCCAGCATTTT	CASSIVWGRNSNQPQHF
-	TRBV29-1	-	TRBJ2-7	TGCAGCGTTGAGGCCGGGGAGACCTACGAGCAGTACTTC	CSVEAGETYEQYF
once	TRBV5-4	-	TRBJ2-2	TGTGCCAGCAGCTTGACTGGGCGAACCGGGGAGCTGTTTTTT	CASSLTGRTGELFF
-	TRBV19	-	TRBJ2-1	TGTGCCAGTAGGAACACAGGGCCCAATGAGCAGTTCTTC	CASRNTGPNEQFF
-	TRBV6-1	-	TRBJ1-5	TGTGCCAGCAGTGTACAGGGTAATCAGCCCCAGCATTTT	CASSVQGNQPQHF
-	TRBV2	-	TRBJ2-3	TGTGCCAGCAGGGCCCGGGTTGCGGGCACAGATACGCAGTATTTT	CASRARVAGTDTQYF
-	TRBV6-5	TRBD1	TRBJ2-7	TGTGCCAGCAGTTACTCGAGGGGGCCTGGCTACGAGCAGTACTTC	CASSYSRGPGYEQYF
-	TRBV5-1	-	TRBJ1-4	TGCGCCAGCAGCTTGGCCGGCCGGGGAGGGAATGAAAAACTGTTTTTT	CASSLAGRGGNEKLFF
-	TRBV19	-	TRBJ1-2	TGTGCCAGTAGCACCCAGGGCGGCGGAAACTATGGCTACACCTTC	CASSTQGGGNYGYTF
-	TRBV18	TRBD1	TRBJ1-5	TGTGCCAGCTCCTCGGGACAGGGTGGGTGGCCCCAGCATTTT	CASSSGQGGWPQHF
-	TRBV15	TRBD1	TRBJ1-4	TGTGCCACCAGCAGAGATGAAAACAGGGGGGATGAAAAACTGTTTTTT	CATSRDENRGDEKLFF
-	TRBV23-1	TRBD2	TRBJ2-7	TGCGCCAGCAGTACTATCCCGGGGCTAGCGGGATTGCGCGAGCAGTACTTC	CASSTIPGLAGLREQYF
-	TRBV6-1	TRBD1	TRBJ2-7	TGTGCCAGCAGCCAAGCGGGACAGGGACTTTACGAGCAGTACTTC	CASSQAGQGLYEQYF
-	TRBV5-6	TRBD2	TRBJ2-1	TGTACCAGCAGCCTTGGTACTAGCGGCTACAATGAGCAGTTCTTC	CTSSLGTSGYNEQFF
few	TRBV5-1	TRBD2	TRBJ2-3	TGCGCCAGCAAGTACGGTAGCGGGGGAAGAGATACGCAGTATTTT	CASKYGSGGRDTQYF
-	TRBV9	-	TRBJ1-6	TGTGCCAGCAGCGGAGCCCCCTTTCCGGGATGGGATAATTCACCCCTCCACTTT	CASSGAPFPGWDNSPLHF
-	TRBV5-1	TRBD1	TRBJ2-1	TGCGCCAGCAGCTTGACCCCCAGGACAGGGACCTACAATGAGCAGTTCTTC	CASSLTPRTGTYNEQFF
-	TRBV23-1	TRBD1	TRBJ1-5	TGCGCCAGCAGTCAACCACCTCCTGGACAGGCCGATCCACTTCAGCCCCAGCATTTT	CASSQPPPGQADPLQPQHF
-	TRBV5-6	-	TRBJ2-7	TGTGCCAGCAGCTCAGGCCGGGCAGGGGGGTGGTTC	CASSSGRAGGWF